The 12 T cell receptor beta chains below all came from one sample that was sequenced in a study of cytomegalovirus exposure and HLA in healthy donors. Primers: 60 Vbeta forward and 13 Jbeta reverse. Some clones are missing from TCRdb's copy, which holds only in-frame ones; the method was immunoSEQ multiplex PCR. The data show about 180,000 clones, with 80% to 90% seen just once and around 4.7% held by the top ten. Sample: PBMCs. Receptors were obtained from a woman aged 18-29 years in good health and CMV-seropositive.

This chain joins TRBV7-9 and TRBJ1-2; D remains unclear. The CDR3 runs to 11 residues. V was shortened by 5 bases and J by 10 bases, with 11 bases between the two germline ends. Germline CDR1 is SEHNR and CDR2 is FQNEAQ (reference sequence). The CDR3 region has the DNA TGTGCCAGCAGCGCAACCTATTTCTACACCTTC. Translating gives CASSATYFYTF.

V usage is TRBV11-2 and J usage is TRBJ1-6; 7 nucleotides align to TRBD1. Losses at the gene ends were 0 bases for V and 7 bases for J; bases not matched to a gene: 0. Germline V lookup: CDR1 SGHAT, CDR2 FQNNGV. This CDR3 has 14 amino acids. The CDR3 loop is CASSLDRGNSPLHF. CDR3 nucleotide sequence: TGTGCCAGCAGCTTAGACAGGGGGAATTCACCCCTCCACTTT.

The rearrangement uses TRBV27 and TRBJ1-2, with 7 nucleotides matching TRBD1. V dropped 0 bases and J dropped 0; count of bases not matched to a gene: 7. The CDR3 runs 17 residues. Germline V lookup: CDR1 MNHEY, CDR2 SMNVEV (reference sequence). The CDR3 DNA reads as TGTGCCAGCAGTTTATCGGAGGACAGGTCATCTAACTATGGCTACACCTTC. This sequence encodes CASSLSEDRSSNYGYTF.

The chain joins TRBV27 to TRBJ1-2; 9 bases match TRBD1. The germline V gene has CDR1 MNHEY and CDR2 SMNVEV (reference sequence). The CDR3 contains 15 residues. V shed 5 bases and J 5 bases; nucleotides not matched to a gene: 9. CDR3 protein: CASSPTTGGGYGYTF. The CDR3 nucleotides read TGTGCCAGCAGTCCTACTACAGGGGGCGGGTATGGCTACACCTTC.

On this clone: The sample has other DNA sequences that encode this CDR3 too. The V call is TRBV28, the J call TRBJ1-5, with 7 bases lining up with TRBD1. CDR1 is MDHEN, CDR2 SYDVKM, per germline. J was trimmed by 2 bases and V by 2 bases; bases with no gene match: 12. The CDR3 extends over 18 amino acids. CDR3 residues: CASSLRAPEGAGNQPQHF. The CDR3 DNA follows: TGTGCCAGCAGTTTACGCGCCCCGGAGGGGGCTGGCAATCAGCCCCAGCATTTT.

With respect to this clone: This sample includes further DNA sequences coding for the same CDR3. The chain joins TRBV7-2 to TRBJ1-1; 9 bases map to TRBD1. Trimming cost V 5 bases and J 5 bases; bases outside gene matches: 3. The CDR3 sequence is 13 residues long. Germline lookup yields CDR1 SGHTA and CDR2 FQGNSA. In DNA, the CDR3 is TGTGCCAGCAGCGCCGACAGGGGGACTGAAGCTTTCTTT. Translating it yields CASSADRGTEAFF. The complete variable domain, with remaining parts taken from reference TRBV7-2 and TRBJ1-1, reads GAGVSQSPSNKVTEKGKDVELRCDPISGHTALYWYRQSLGQGLEFLIYFQGNSAPDKSGLPSDRFSAERTGGSVSTLTIQRTQQEDSAVYLCASSADRGTEAFFGQGTRLTVV.

The chain joins TRBV9 to TRBJ1-2; 7 bases align to TRBD1. V lost 4 bases, J lost 6 bases, and 9 bases stayed unmatched. From germline, CDR1 is SGDLS and CDR2 YYNGEE. This CDR3 comprises 14 residues. CDR3 residues: CASSPRGTADGYTF. Here the CDR3 DNA reads TGTGCCAGCAGCCCCCGTGGGACAGCGGATGGCTACACCTTC.

V and J are TRBV6-5 and TRBJ2-7, with a tentative D call TRBD1 (6 bases). The germline V gene encodes CDR1 MNHEY and CDR2 SVGAGI. Trimming left V 5 bases short and J 4 bases short, with 12 bases between. The CDR3 spans 13 residues. The CDR3 nucleotides are TGTGCCAGCAGTCACAGGGATAATTACGAGCAGTACTTC. This gives the protein CASSHRDNYEQYF.

The chain employs TRBV9 and TRBJ2-4; weak D call: TRBD1 (7 bases). The CDR3 is 15 residues long. Germline V gene sequence: CDR1 SGDLS, CDR2 YYNGEE. Trimming cost V 5 bases and J 6 bases, with 18 bases left between them. The chain's CDR3 is CASSPLGGTVNIQYF. DNA of the CDR3: TGTGCCAGCAGTCCTTTAGGGGGGACAGTAAACATTCAGTACTTC.

This clone has only one observation. The V gene is TRBV6-1, the J gene TRBJ1-5, with D possibly TRBD1 on 6 matching bases. The CDR3 runs 18 residues. Trimming stripped 0 bases from V and 0 bases from J, with 15 bases between. Germline values: CDR1 MNHNS, CDR2 SASEGT. CDR3 in DNA: TGTGCCAGCAGTGAAGCGTTTATCTACAGGGATAGCAATCAGCCCCAGCATTTT. It encodes CASSEAFIYRDSNQPQHF.

The chain combines TRBV5-6 with TRBJ2-7, with unresolved D. Per germline, CDR1 SGHDT and CDR2 YYEEEE. The CDR3 covers 13 residues. V was trimmed by 1 base and J by 6 bases, leaving 11 bases between them. For the CDR3, the DNA is TGTGCCAGCAGCTTGTCATCGGTAGCCGAGCAGTACTTC. Translating it yields CASSLSSVAEQYF.

The table lists this clone with a few counts. The CDR3 sequence is CASSQEGLAGAGTQYF. The CDR3 DNA reads TGCGCCAGCAGCCAAGAAGGGCTAGCGGGGGCCGGGACCCAGTACTTC. V gene TRBV4-3 combines with J gene TRBJ2-5; 10 bases are shared with TRBD2. There are 16 residues in the CDR3. CDR1 is LGHNA, CDR2 YSLEER, per germline. Losses at the gene ends were 0 bases for V and 7 bases for J; bases not matched to a gene: 8.